This T cell receptor (beta chain) was sequenced for a study of cytomegalovirus exposure and HLA in healthy donors. As for the study in general: The study's early data release held about 80 million unique TCRs from HLA-typed donors. Genotyping showed 81% of roughly 400 donors falling in the Caucasian-associated ancestry cluster. Notes on the study in general: V segments that were indistinguishable, TRBV6-2 and TRBV6-3 among them, were omitted from analysis.

V lost 0 bases and J lost 0, with 15 bases in between. Germline CDR1 reads GTSNPN; CDR2 reads SVGIG (reference sequence). The CDR3 length is 16 residues. A note on this clone: Its antigen remains unidentified.

PCR primers comprised 60 Vbeta and 13 Jbeta primers. TCRdb's table, derived via immunoSEQ multiplex PCR, lists solely in-frame clones and lacks some. The repertoire includes approximately 130,000 clones, roughly 70% of them detected once, and 2.9% sits in the top ten. The sequenced material came from PBMCs. The genes are TRBV30 and TRBJ2-7, with D possibly TRBD1 on 5 matching bases. The sequence was obtained from a woman aged 40 to 49 in good health and CMV-seropositive. The CDR3 DNA reads TGTGCCTGGAGTGTCTTAAAGAGACAGAGCTCCTACGAGCAGTACTTC. Translated, it gives CAWSVLKRQSSYEQYF. Complete variable domain (other parts from reference TRBV30 and TRBJ2-7): SQTIHQWPATLVQPVGSPLSLECTVEGTSNPNLYWYRQAAGRGLQLLFYSVGIGQISSEVPQNLSASRPQDRQFILSSKKLLLSDSGFYLCAWSVLKRQSSYEQYFGPGTRLTVT.